The next 21 T cell receptor beta chains were all read from a single sample in a study of glioma-infiltrating T cells after dendritic cell vaccination. Data came from immunoSEQ multiplex PCR; TCRdb stores just in-frame clones and leaves some out. The repertoire holds about 92,000 clones, with 80% to 90% as singletons. Sequencing was performed on blood, taken before dendritic cell vaccination. The origin of the receptors is a human donor with glioblastoma.

V gene TRBV28 combines with J gene TRBJ2-7; 9 positions match TRBD1. Looked up from germline, CDR1 is MDHEN and CDR2 is SYDVKM. The CDR3 loop spans 14 amino acids. Germline trimming cut 4 bases from V and 5 bases from J; bases unmatched to any gene: 6. The CDR3 loop reads CASSYPRDRDEQYF. DNA of the CDR3: TGTGCCAGCAGTTACCCTCGGGACAGGGACGAGCAGTACTTC.

The count of this clone is one. The DNA for the CDR3 is TGTGCCAGCAGCCCGACAGGGGATCACAATCAGCCCCAGCATTTT. Translated: CASSPTGDHNQPQHF. V usage is TRBV5-5 and J usage is TRBJ1-5, with 8 nucleotides matching TRBD1. The CDR3 has 15 amino acids. Germline loops: CDR1 SGHKS, CDR2 YYEKEE (reference sequence). J gave up 3 bases and V 4 bases, and 6 bases lay outside the gene matches.

V is TRBV2 and J is TRBJ1-1, with TRBD1 identical over 7 bases. From germline, CDR1 is SNHLY and CDR2 FYNNEI. J lost 7 bases, V lost 2 bases, and 4 bases had no gene match. The CDR3 covers 13 residues. The CDR3 bases are TGTGCCAGCAGTGAAAGGGGGCCGGATGAAGCTTTCTTT. Translation gives CASSERGPDEAFF.

This chain joins TRBV7-8 and TRBJ2-3, with TRBD1 matching 8 bases. Germline values: CDR1 SGHVS, CDR2 FQNEAQ. This CDR3 spans 19 amino acids. Germline trimming cut 4 bases from V and 0 bases from J; bases unmatched to any gene: 15. CDR3 protein: CASSSPRTGRRWSTDTQYF. CDR3 coding DNA: TGTGCCAGCAGCTCCCCCCGGACAGGGAGAAGATGGAGCACAGATACGCAGTATTTT.

This clone was observed a handful of times. J is TRBJ2-7 and V is TRBV6-1; 12 positions match TRBD2. V shed 6 bases, J shed 5 bases, and the junction held 8 bases outside the gene matches. This CDR3 has 15 amino acids. The germline CDR1 and CDR2 sequences are MNHNS and SASEGT. The CDR3 sequence: CASSQLAGGANEQYF. The CDR3 nucleotides are TGTGCCAGCAGCCAACTAGCGGGGGGCGCCAACGAGCAGTACTTC.

The chain is built from TRBV4-1 and TRBJ2-7; D may be TRBD1 (7 bases). CDR3 length equals 18 residues. V was clipped by 3 bases and J by 7 bases, with 28 bases between them. Germline V CDR1 and CDR2: MGHRA, YSYEKL. CDR3 amino acids: CASSQGGGRDSLPREQYF. The CDR3 DNA follows: TGCGCCAGCAGCCAGGGAGGCGGGCGGGACAGCCTTCCGAGAGAGCAGTACTTC.

V and J are TRBV28 and TRBJ2-7; the match to TRBD1 covers 9 bases. Trimming cost V 2 bases and J 2 bases; bases outside gene matches: 10. From germline, CDR1 is MDHEN and CDR2 SYDVKM. This CDR3 comprises 17 residues. This chain's CDR3 is CASSLGRRDRETYEQYF. The CDR3 DNA reads as TGTGCCAGCAGTTTAGGTCGACGGGACAGGGAAACCTACGAGCAGTACTTC.

This clone was seen ten or more times. The chain uses TRBV15 and TRBJ2-5; 9 bases match TRBD2. Looked up from germline, CDR1 is LNHNV and CDR2 is YYDKDF (reference sequence). J was trimmed by 5 bases and V by 5 bases; bases with no gene match: 12. This CDR3 region has 16 residues. The CDR3 is CATSRAGGPFRETQYF. CDR3 nucleotide sequence: TGTGCCACCAGCCGAGCGGGAGGTCCCTTTAGGGAGACCCAGTACTTC.

This clone has just a few counts. The chain recombines TRBV7-9 with TRBJ2-7; D may be TRBD2 (5 bases). CDR1 SEHNR and CDR2 FQNEAQ come from the germline V gene (reference sequence). Trimming left V 4 bases short and J 2 bases short, with 15 bases between. The CDR3 spans 15 residues. The DNA of the CDR3 is TGTGCCAGCAGCTCATTTGGCTCGGGAACCTACGAGCAGTACTTC. Its protein product is CASSSFGSGTYEQYF.

The gene calls are TRBV2 and TRBJ1-5, with 10 bases lining up with TRBD1. Trimming took 6 bases from V and 6 from J; bases not matched to a gene: 8. The germline V gene encodes CDR1 SNHLY and CDR2 FYNNEI. CDR3 length: 15 amino acids. The CDR3 DNA is TGTGCCAGCAGAAGGACAGGGGGGAACAGTCAGCCCCAGCATTTT. Its protein product is CASRRTGGNSQPQHF.

The chain uses TRBV4-1 and TRBJ2-2, with D maybe TRBD1 (5 bases). This CDR3 is built from 18 residues. Trimming took off 2 bases at V and 13 bases at J, with 29 bases between the two ends. Looked up from germline, CDR1 is MGHRA and CDR2 is YSYEKL. DNA of the CDR3: TGCGCCAGCAGCCAACATCCCCTAGGGGAACAGAAGAAGAGATGGCTGTTTTTT. Amino acids: CASSQHPLGEQKKRWLFF.

The rearrangement links TRBV5-8 to TRBJ1-2; 7 bases are shared with TRBD1. The CDR3 consists of 15 residues. V lost 1 base to trimming and J lost 0 bases; unmatched junction nucleotides: 3. Looked up from germline, CDR1 is SGHTS and CDR2 is YDEGEE. Here the CDR3 DNA reads TGTGCCAGCAGCTTGTGGACAGGCACTAACTATGGCTACACCTTC. It codes for CASSLWTGTNYGYTF.

This clone has just a few counts. This rearrangement joins TRBV19 to TRBJ2-7; TRBD1 matches at 10 bases. The CDR3 is 15 residues long. Germline values: CDR1 LNHDA, CDR2 SQIVND (reference sequence). The ends lost 5 bases at V and 3 bases at J; junction bases unmatched: 7. This chain's CDR3 is CASSVPGQGIYEQYF. For the CDR3, the DNA is TGTGCCAGTAGTGTACCGGGACAGGGGATCTACGAGCAGTACTTC.

The genes are TRBV5-6 and TRBJ1-5; possible D gene TRBD1, 6 bases. CDR3 length equals 14 residues. V was pared by 0 bases and J by 6 bases, with 10 bases between. Germline V lookup: CDR1 SGHDT, CDR2 YYEEEE. The chain's CDR3 is CASSLGTGSQPQHF. The CDR3, as DNA: TGTGCCAGCAGCTTGGGAACAGGGTCTCAGCCCCAGCATTTT.

This chain links TRBV7-9 with TRBJ1-3; unclear D gene. CDR3 length: 14 residues. Germline assignment: CDR1 SEHNR and CDR2 FQNEAQ (reference sequence). V was cut by 10 bases and J by 4 bases, with 17 bases left in between. CDR3 nucleotide sequence: TGTGCCACCCAACGGGGTTCTGGGGGAAACACCATATATTTT. This translates into CATQRGSGGNTIYF.

The rearrangement uses TRBV19 and TRBJ1-5; maybe TRBD1 (6 bases). V was pared by 6 bases and J by 2 bases, with 14 bases between. CDR1 LNHDA and CDR2 SQIVND come from the germline V gene (reference sequence). The CDR3 length is 15 residues. Here the CDR3 DNA reads TGTGCCAGTAGGCCGGGGGGCTTAGGCAATCAGCCCCAGCATTTT. Translation gives CASRPGGLGNQPQHF.

The V and J genes are TRBV9 and TRBJ1-6; D possibly corresponds to TRBD1 (5 bases). Trimming removed 4 bases at V and 9 bases at J, with 23 bases between. CDR3 size: 17 residues. Germline CDR1 SGDLS, CDR2 YYNGEE. The CDR3 spells CASSPRGEGISGSPLHF. The CDR3 DNA sequence: TGTGCCAGCAGCCCCCGAGGGGAGGGGATCAGCGGTTCACCCCTCCACTTT.

The genes are TRBV29-1 and TRBJ2-7; 10 bases match TRBD1. This CDR3 spans 14 amino acids. Per the germline V gene, CDR1 is SQVTM and CDR2 is ANQGSEA. The V segment lost 7 bases and the J segment 2 bases; nucleotides outside the gene matches: 8. This CDR3 reads CSAKDRGGTYEQYF. The CDR3 DNA sequence: TGCAGCGCCAAGGACAGGGGGGGAACCTACGAGCAGTACTTC.

The chain combines TRBV19 with TRBJ1-5; 7 nucleotides align to TRBD1. The CDR3 runs to 17 residues. V dropped 1 base and J dropped 3; count of bases not matched to a gene: 9. Germline V gene data show CDR1 as LNHDA and CDR2 as SQIVND (reference sequence). This chain's CDR3 is CASSIAPDRTYNQPQHF. CDR3 bases: TGTGCCAGTAGTATAGCCCCGGACAGGACCTACAATCAGCCCCAGCATTTT. The whole variable domain, remainder taken from reference TRBV19 and TRBJ1-5, is DGGITQSPKYLFRKEGQNVTLSCEQNLNHDAMYWYRQDPGQGLRLIYYSQIVNDFQKGDIAEGYSVSREKKESFPLTVTSAQKNPTAFYLCASSIAPDRTYNQPQHFGDGTRLSIL.

The chain recombines TRBV12-1 with TRBJ1-6. TRBV12-1 is recorded as a pseudogene. This CDR3 region has 15 residues. The DNA of the CDR3 is TGTGCCAGCAGCCTTGCGAGCTCCTATAATTCACCCCTCCACTTT. It encodes CASSLASSYNSPLHF.

The chain has TRBV6-1 and TRBJ1-1, with a tentative D call TRBD1 (5 bases). The CDR3 runs to 14 residues. V shed 0 bases and J shed 6 bases, with 11 bases lying between them. Germline V gives CDR1 MNHNS, CDR2 SASEGT. In nucleotides, the CDR3 is TGTGCCAGCAGTGAAGCGGGGGGGTTACCTGAAGCTTTCTTT. Protein sequence: CASSEAGGLPEAFF.